This section outlines one T cell receptor beta chain sequence together with its context. This clonotype was seen at least ten times. The target of this receptor is not known. Base quality data are lacking; no much larger clone is found one base away. Looking up the germline V gene (reference sequence) yields CDR1 MNHEY and CDR2 SMNVEV. CDR3 length: 15 amino acids, cysteine to phenylalanine. Solely the CDR3 DNA is kept, with 45 bases framed from the first base. A distance of 14 bases separates the germline ends of V and J, which lose 2 bases and 3 bases respectively. For repertoire sequencing, TCR beta CDR3 regions were amplified from RNA transcripts. HTBI primers and the Qiagen OneStep RT-PCR kit were used in a first-round RT-PCR, which was followed by a second-round multiplex PCR, size selection and purification. Sequencing of the libraries was carried out on an Illumina HiSeq2000 in paired-end mode with 100 bp reads. As for the original processing: SOAPnuke was used for read processing, and reads with adapters, uncalled bases, a mean Phred below 15, or no exact constant-primer or identifier match were discarded. High-quality paired reads were merged with COPE v1.2.5. Clonotypes were defined as unique nucleotide sequences and were aligned to IMGT TRB V, D and J references using MiTCR v1.1. The analysis was limited to V-J combinations with a frequency above 0.0001, which together covered 99.2% of repertoires. A TCR clonal expansion and chaos score per V-J combination was defined as the ratio of F50 clonal expansion to chaos observed in the TCRdist matrix. Features were reduced by Welch's t-statistics and random forest to roughly 14 V-J combinations, which fed a naive Bayes classifier. Thyroid-blood repertoire similarity was quantified with the Morisita-Horn index. The public reads were run again by TCRdb, first through fastp at Q25 and then through MiXCR, and only productive beta chains were kept. Identical CDR3 protein sequences are pooled into one entry, listed with their most common genes and DNA. TCRdb assigned the V and J calls; the authors' analysis was not used. In all, the sample holds about 220,000 distinct CDR3 sequences, and approximately 21% of those were seen once. The ten most abundant clones make up around 40% of the sample.

This entry belongs to a study of Graves' ophthalmopathy and Graves' hyperthyroidism (dated by TCRdb to 2017 to 2018). Background for the entire study: Peripheral blood was collected before any treatment was given, at the time of initial diagnosis. In total, 135 blood samples were TCR-sequenced: 43 ophthalmopathy, some 75 hyperthyroidism and about 17 hyperthyroidism-to-ophthalmopathy patients. In 6 or 7 hyperthyroidism patients, T-cell repertoires of thyroid tissue and blood were compared. Following sampling, methimazole starting at 30 mg daily was administered to hyperthyroidism patients, and high-dose intravenous methylprednisolone was administered to ophthalmopathy patients. The roughly 100 discovery patients were randomly divided into training and test sets at a 7:3 ratio. An independent validation cohort was composed of 18 hyperthyroidism patients and around 16 patients who later progressed from hyperthyroidism to ophthalmopathy. To explore V-J signatures distinguishing ophthalmopathy from hyperthyroidism, a discovery set of 100 patients (roughly 45 ophthalmopathy, about 57 stable hyperthyroidism) was enrolled. The study used signatures of the TCR beta repertoire to tell Graves' ophthalmopathy apart from Graves' hyperthyroidism and to predict which patients would progress to ophthalmopathy.

Results and caveats for the whole study, not just this receptor: Sample size was not statistically predetermined, and group allocation was not concealed from the investigators. In cross-validation, the 13-signature model distinguished ophthalmopathy from stable hyperthyroidism with around 90% sensitivity and roughly 81% specificity, while in the test set the corresponding values were about 80% and 75%. In validation, the model predicted ophthalmopathy progression with roughly 68% sensitivity and roughly 72% specificity; around twelve predicted patients were CT-confirmed with GO in a median of around 6 months. Among expanded thyroid clonotypes with frequency above 0.001, most also showed up in blood, which suggests that blood repertoires may reflect the thyroid immune response.

Patients with ophthalmopathy had moderately to severely active disease, with a Clinical Activity Score of 3 or more, a NOSPECS grade of 4 or more, and a disease duration of less than 3 months. Anyone with other autoimmune diseases, uncontrolled infections, pregnancy or lactation was excluded from the study. Diagnosis was based on clinical symptoms, serum thyroxine, TRAb, thyroid ultrasound and orbital computed tomography. Using Ficoll-Paque density gradient centrifugation, PBMCs were isolated from 9.5 to 10 ml of fresh peripheral blood. Trizol reagent was used to extract the total RNA, and its quality was then checked on an Agilent 2100 Bioanalyzer.

Sample: peripheral blood. The TCR comes from a woman between 50 and 59 years old with Graves' ophthalmopathy. Donor details come from another sample of the same person, matched by shared clones. Here the chain combines TRBV27 and TRBJ2-7; the D gene is perhaps TRBD1 or TRBD2, as each covers 5 bases. The DNA is as follows: TGTGCCAGCAGTTTAGGAACGGGACCTCACTACGAGCAGTACTTC. This gives the protein CASSLGTGPHYEQYF.